One sample yielded the 32 T cell receptor beta chains listed below, sequenced in a study of T cell responses to AZD1222 COVID-19 vaccine listed by TCRdb under 2021. Receptor amplification or capture employed the immunoSEQ multiplex PCR assay. This immuneACCESS table, as held by TCRdb, lists in-frame sequences with V and J called but not all clones. Of the missing ones, under half trace to an unresolved V gene in checked studies; the others have no known cause. In this sample the table shows roughly 150,000 clones, roughly 88% of which occur a single time. The ten largest account for roughly 2.1% of the sample. What the time point label conveys for this sample: baseline before first vaccination. Specimen: peripheral blood, collected on day 0 of AZD1222 vaccination. These receptors originate from an adult in good health.

The chain links TRBV6-2 or TRBV6-3 to TRBJ1-6; D perhaps matches TRBD1 (5 bases). This CDR3 is 15 amino acids long. The V gene lost 2 bases and the J gene lost 8 bases, with 13 bases spanning the gap. Germline CDR1 MNHEY, CDR2 SVGEGT. The CDR3 protein is CASSYGTAKDSPLHF. The CDR3 DNA follows: TGTGCCAGCAGTTACGGGACGGCGAAAGATTCACCCCTCCACTTT.

This clone was seen once. The rearrangement uses TRBV9 and TRBJ2-2; 10 bases are shared with TRBD2. CDR3 length: 16 amino acids. Unmatched junction bases numbered 4, after V lost 1 base and J lost 4 bases. CDR1 and CDR2 (germline): SGDLS, YYNGEE. Here the CDR3 reads CASSVRLAGITGELFF. The CDR3 region has the DNA TGTGCCAGCAGCGTAAGACTAGCGGGTATCACCGGGGAGCTGTTTTTT.

V gene TRBV19 combines with J gene TRBJ1-4; D is uncertain. The CDR3 sequence is 13 residues long. Trimming pared 4 bases from V and 7 bases from J, leaving 10 bases between. Germline V gives CDR1 LNHDA, CDR2 SQIVND (reference sequence). CDR3 loop: CASSTPTSEKLFF. CDR3 DNA sequence: TGTGCCAGTAGTACACCGACAAGTGAAAAACTGTTTTTT.

This clone turned up a few times. The chain links TRBV7-8 to TRBJ2-1; tentatively, D is TRBD1 (6 bases). The CDR3 has 12 amino acids. Per germline, CDR1 SGHVS and CDR2 FQNEAQ. V was shortened by 5 bases and J by 12 bases, with 14 bases between the two germline ends. The CDR3 loop is CASSRGQPMQFF. CDR3 DNA: TGTGCCAGCAGCCGCGGACAGCCAATGCAGTTCTTC.

The chain uses TRBV7-8 and TRBJ1-1; a possible D gene is TRBD1 (6 bases). CDR1 is SGHVS and CDR2 is FQNEAQ in the germline V gene. V lost 5 bases, J lost 1 base, and 20 bases lay in between. The CDR3 is 17 residues long. The CDR3 region has the DNA TGTGCCAGCAGCCCGCGGGGGCCGGGACGGACGAACACTGAAGCTTTCTTT. Translating gives CASSPRGPGRTNTEAFF.

This clone appeared once. The rearrangement links TRBV24-1 to TRBJ1-2, with D tentatively TRBD1 (5 bases). V gave up 1 base and J gave up 7 bases, with 6 bases separating them. The CDR3 is 12 amino acids. The germline V gene encodes CDR1 KGHDR and CDR2 SFDVKD. Here the CDR3 reads CATSDFGGGYTF. Here the CDR3 DNA reads TGTGCCACCAGTGATTTTGGGGGTGGCTACACCTTC.

This clone was seen only once. This chain uses TRBV24-1 with TRBJ2-1; D remains unclear. Germline V gene lookup returns CDR1 KGHDR and CDR2 SFDVKD. V was pared by 3 bases and J by 4 bases, with 3 bases between. CDR3 length: 12 residues. The CDR3 DNA is TGTGCCACCAGTGATGAGTACAATGAGCAGTTCTTC. This translates into CATSDEYNEQFF.

This clone was detected once. In nucleotides, the CDR3 is TGCGCCAGCAGCTTGGCCTTTCCTTTTGGACAGGGAGGCTACGAGCAGTACTTC. Translating it yields CASSLAFPFGQGGYEQYF. The chain has TRBV5-1 and TRBJ2-7, with 8 bases that match TRBD1. Germline-derived CDR1 and CDR2 are SGHRS and YFSETQ. V was clipped by 0 bases and J by 3 bases; unmatched bases: 14. There are 18 residues in the CDR3.

V and J are TRBV6-5 and TRBJ1-2, with unresolved D. Per the germline V gene, CDR1 is MNHEY and CDR2 is SVGAGI. V lost 7 bases and J 2 bases, leaving 8 bases between the germline ends. The CDR3 sequence is 12 residues long. The DNA of the CDR3 is TGTGCCAGCACAACGGGGAACTATGGCTACACCTTC. Translated, it gives CASTTGNYGYTF.

The chain employs TRBV19 and TRBJ2-1; D perhaps matches TRBD2 (6 bases). Trimming shortened V by 4 bases and J by 0 bases, and 13 bases separated the two germline ends. Germline assignment: CDR1 LNHDA and CDR2 SQIVND (reference sequence). The CDR3 totals 16 residues. DNA of the CDR3: TGTGCCAGTAGTAAAATTGGCGGGAACTCCTACAATGAGCAGTTCTTC. Its translation is CASSKIGGNSYNEQFF.

V usage is TRBV6-5 and J usage is TRBJ1-3, with TRBD1 matching 8 bases. CDR1 and CDR2 (germline): MNHEY, SVGAGI. J gave up 9 bases and V 6 bases, and 4 bases lay outside the gene matches. The CDR3 loop spans 12 amino acids. The CDR3 is CASRGTGGTIYF. As DNA, the CDR3 is TGTGCCAGCAGGGGAACAGGGGGCACCATATATTTT.

This chain uses TRBV28 with TRBJ1-1; the match to TRBD1 covers 8 bases. The CDR3 totals 15 residues. CDR1 is MDHEN and CDR2 is SYDVKM in the germline V gene. V lost 4 bases to trimming and J lost 7 bases; unmatched junction nucleotides: 11. The CDR3 bases are TGTGCCAGCAGTTCTCCTAAGGACAGGGCAAATGAAGCTTTCTTT. Translating it yields CASSSPKDRANEAFF. Filled out from reference TRBV28 and TRBJ1-1, the complete variable domain reads DVKVTQSSRYLVKRTGEKVFLECVQDMDHENMFWYRQDPGLGLRLIYFSYDVKMKEKGDIPEGYSVSREKKERFSLILESASTNQTSMYLCASSSPKDRANEAFFGQGTRLTVV.

The chain employs TRBV7-8 and TRBJ2-1; 11 nucleotides line up with TRBD2. The germline V gene has CDR1 SGHVS and CDR2 FQNEAQ. With V trimmed by 2 bases and J by 6 bases, 24 bases remained unmatched. This CDR3 is built from 22 residues. The CDR3 region is CASSLFRGRQGVTSGRFNEQFF. CDR3 DNA sequence: TGTGCCAGCAGCTTATTTCGGGGGAGGCAGGGGGTAACTAGCGGGAGATTCAATGAGCAGTTCTTC.

The chain employs TRBV6-5 and TRBJ1-1; D gene uncertain. V was pared by 6 bases and J by 0 bases, with 11 bases between. The CDR3 is 14 residues long. Germline V CDR1 and CDR2: MNHEY, SVGAGI. CDR3 sequence (DNA): TGTGCCAGCAGCCCGGTTCTAATGAACACTGAAGCTTTCTTT. Encoded protein: CASSPVLMNTEAFF.

The rearrangement links TRBV2 to TRBJ2-1, with 12 bases fitting TRBD2. Germline V gene data show CDR1 as SNHLY and CDR2 as FYNNEI. The CDR3 loop spans 14 amino acids. Germline trimming cut 6 bases from V and 9 bases from J; bases unmatched to any gene: 6. This CDR3 reads CASRWTSGISEQFF. The CDR3 DNA is TGTGCCAGCAGATGGACTAGCGGGATCTCTGAGCAGTTCTTC. The entire variable domain, with the rest obtained from reference TRBV2 and TRBJ2-1, is as follows: EPEVTQTPSHQVTQMGQEVILRCVPISNHLYFYWYRQILGQKVEFLVSFYNNEISEKSEIFDDQFSVERPDGSNFTLKIRSTKLEDSAMYFCASRWTSGISEQFFGPGTRLTVL.

The chain carries TRBV18 and TRBJ1-1; D is uncertain. Trimming removed 2 bases at V and 3 bases at J, with 7 bases between. This CDR3 region has 13 residues. Per germline, CDR1 KGHSH and CDR2 LQKENI. Here the CDR3 DNA reads TGTGCCAGCTCACCAATGGCAGACACTGAAGCTTTCTTT. It yields the protein CASSPMADTEAFF.

This clone was seen repeatedly, ten times or more. This chain connects TRBV21-1 to TRBJ2-7; the DNA was not compared with TRBD2, the D call given in the table. TRBV21-1 is annotated as a pseudogene. The CDR3 has 15 residues. The CDR3 reads CASSKPSGSFYEQYF. For the CDR3, the DNA is TGTGCCAGCAGCAAACCTAGCGGGAGTTTTTACGAGCAGTACTTC.

The rearrangement uses TRBV2 and TRBJ2-5, with TRBD2 as a possible D gene (5 bases). Germline-derived CDR1 and CDR2 are SNHLY and FYNNEI. The CDR3 consists of 12 residues. V dropped 6 bases and J dropped 4 bases, with 9 bases sitting between them. CDR3 loop: CASRPLGETQYF. The CDR3, as DNA: TGTGCCAGCAGGCCACTAGGAGAGACCCAGTACTTC.

The chain couples TRBV6-2 or TRBV6-3 to TRBJ2-7; D remains ambiguous. This CDR3 has 11 amino acids. Germline lookup yields CDR1 MNHEY and CDR2 SVGEGT. The V gene lost 6 bases and the J gene lost 6 bases, with 9 bases spanning the gap. The CDR3 reads CASSHSAEQYF. The CDR3 coding sequence is TGTGCCAGCAGCCACAGCGCCGAGCAGTACTTC.

The chain recombines TRBV18 with TRBJ1-2; TRBD1 matches at 9 bases. There are 19 residues in the CDR3. CDR1 and CDR2 from the germline V gene are KGHSH and LQKENI. V was clipped by 3 bases and J by 4 bases; unmatched bases: 18. CDR3 in amino acids: CASSPLRLGTGTIFYGYTF. The CDR3 region has the DNA TGTGCCAGCTCACCTCTCCGGTTGGGGACAGGGACAATATTCTATGGCTACACCTTC.

The chain combines TRBV6-2 or TRBV6-3 with TRBJ1-5, with 7 bases aligning to TRBD1. This CDR3 contains 20 residues. Germline values: CDR1 MNHEY, CDR2 SVGEGT. After removal of 4 bases from V and 2 bases from J, the junction contained 20 bases not matched to a gene. This CDR3 is CASSFWGYRGENEGNQPQHF. For the CDR3, the DNA is TGTGCCAGCAGTTTCTGGGGATACAGGGGTGAGAATGAAGGCAATCAGCCCCAGCATTTT.

This rearrangement joins TRBV15 to TRBJ1-1; 8 bases line up with TRBD1. Per the germline V gene, CDR1 is LNHNV and CDR2 is YYDKDF (reference sequence). The length of the CDR3 is 15 residues. Trimming removed 0 bases from V and 2 bases from J; junction bases left unmatched: 2. CDR3 residues: CATSRDRGLNTEAFF. CDR3 DNA sequence: TGTGCCACCAGCAGAGACAGGGGGCTAAACACTGAAGCTTTCTTT. The full variable domain, in which reference TRBV15 and TRBJ1-1 provide the parts outside the CDR3, is DAMVIQNPRYQVTQFGKPVTLSCSQTLNHNVMYWYQQKSSQAPKLLFHYYDKDFNNEADTPDNFQSRRPNTSFCFLDIRSPGLGDTAMYLCATSRDRGLNTEAFFGQGTRLTVV.

This clone was recorded once. V is TRBV9 and J is TRBJ2-3; a possible D gene is TRBD2 (5 bases). The CDR3 spans 15 residues. V lost 3 bases and J 1 base, leaving 12 bases between the germline ends. Germline V gene sequence: CDR1 SGDLS, CDR2 YYNGEE. CDR3 sequence: CASSARGLGTDTQYF. The CDR3 bases are TGTGCCAGCAGCGCCAGAGGGTTGGGCACAGATACGCAGTATTTT.

The chain employs TRBV7-9 and TRBJ2-7; D gene unclear. CDR3 length: 13 residues. The V end was cut by 1 base, the J end by 9 bases, with 13 bases between. Germline V gene data show CDR1 as SEHNR and CDR2 as FQNEAQ (reference sequence). This CDR3 reads CASSLEGSLGQYF. For the CDR3, the DNA is TGTGCCAGCAGCTTAGAAGGTAGCCTGGGGCAGTACTTC.

This rearrangement joins TRBV18 to TRBJ2-3; the D gene could be TRBD1 or TRBD2 (5 bases each). Per the germline V gene, CDR1 is KGHSH and CDR2 is LQKENI. This CDR3 comprises 16 residues. Trimming shortened V by 0 bases and J by 1 base, and 11 bases separated the two germline ends. The CDR3: CASSPPIRDGTDTQYF. The CDR3 region has the DNA TGTGCCAGCTCACCACCGATCAGGGACGGCACAGATACGCAGTATTTT.

The rearrangement links TRBV11-2 to TRBJ2-5, with TRBD2 matching over 13 bases. Germline V gene lookup returns CDR1 SGHAT and CDR2 FQNNGV. The CDR3 runs to 16 residues. The V gene end was trimmed by 5 bases and the J gene end by 2 bases; junction bases not matched to a gene: 5. Here the CDR3 DNA reads TGTGCCAGCAGCCACGGGACTAGCGGGGCACAAGAGACCCAGTACTTC. This sequence encodes CASSHGTSGAQETQYF. Based on the CDR3 plus reference TRBV11-2 and TRBJ2-5, the full variable domain is EAGVAQSPRYKIIEKRQSVAFWCNPISGHATLYWYQQILGQGPKLLIQFQNNGVVDDSQLPKDRFSAERLKGVDSTLKIQPAKLEDSAVYLCASSHGTSGAQETQYFGPGTRLLVL.

The chain couples TRBV7-2 to TRBJ2-7; D gene ambiguous. Germline CDR1 SGHTA, CDR2 FQGNSA. The CDR3 has 13 amino acids. The V gene lost 5 bases and the J gene lost 3 bases, with 11 bases spanning the gap. The CDR3 DNA follows: TGTGCCAGCAGCCGACTCGCCCTCTACGAGCAGTACTTC. Its protein is CASSRLALYEQYF.

V is TRBV6-6 and J is TRBJ1-2; D is perhaps TRBD1 (5 bases). The CDR3 sequence is 13 residues long. Germline CDR1 is MNHNY and CDR2 is SVGAGI (reference sequence). The V and J ends lost 9 bases and 4 bases respectively, with 15 bases between them. CDR3 residues: CARVRQFLYGYTF. The CDR3 DNA is TGTGCCAGGGTACGACAGTTCCTCTATGGCTACACCTTC.

This rearrangement joins TRBV21-1 to TRBJ2-7; the table's D call TRBD2 went unverified against the DNA. TRBV21-1 corresponds to a pseudogene. This CDR3 spans 16 amino acids. As DNA, the CDR3 is TGTGCCAGCAGCAAAGTCCCGGGACTAGAGCTTTCCGAGCAGTACTTC. Translating gives CASSKVPGLELSEQYF.

V and J are TRBV12-3 or TRBV12-4 and TRBJ2-7, with D tentatively TRBD1 (6 bases). CDR3 length: 13 amino acids. V lost 3 bases and J lost 4, with 10 bases in between. The CDR3 bases are TGTGCCAGCAGTTTCAGGACAGCATACGAGCAGTACTTC. It specifies CASSFRTAYEQYF.

This chain links TRBV12-3 or TRBV12-4 with TRBJ1-2; no clear D gene. V was cut by 3 bases and J by 6 bases, with 11 bases left in between. The CDR3 is 13 residues long. The CDR3 nucleotides read TGTGCCAGCAGTTTGGAGGTCCCTCATGGCTACACCTTC. Its protein product is CASSLEVPHGYTF.

The rearrangement uses TRBV6-2 or TRBV6-3 and TRBJ2-5, with D maybe TRBD2 (6 bases). The germline V and J ends were trimmed by 3 bases and 2 bases, with 10 bases remaining between them. The CDR3 is 14 residues long. Germline V gene lookup returns CDR1 MNHEY and CDR2 SVGEGT. CDR3 nucleotide sequence: TGTGCCAGCAGTTATTCGGGAGCACAAGAGACCCAGTACTTC. Its translation is CASSYSGAQETQYF.